The entry that follows covers one TCR beta chain sequence. Per the study methods: ImmunoSEQ yielded junction-only sequences lacking quality scores, so filtering differed. Sequencing used immunoSEQ multiplex PCR; TCRdb keeps in-frame clones, though not all of them. For V, J and clone size, that table is used; D and trimming come from the DNA. Among about 2.4 million clones listed, 93% were seen once. Negatively enriched CD4+ T cells were divided by CD45RA into naive and memory. The data derive from a study of shared clonotypes between healthy human individuals. Study-level background: Donor composition was a couple of women and a few men, aged 18 to 49.

CDR3 length: 10 residues. Germline CDR1 MNHEY, CDR2 SVGAGI. The V end was cut by 9 bases, the J end by 5 bases, with 8 bases between. This sequence originates from a man aged 18 to 30 in good health. Some clones in this sample may be carry-over from other donors' samples. The genes are TRBV6-5 and TRBJ2-7; tentatively, D is TRBD1 (6 bases). Sequencing was carried out using naive CD4+ T cells from PBMCs. Documented subset: CD45RA+ positively selected. CDR3 nucleotide sequence: TGTGCCAGGTCAGGGGACGAGCAGTACTTC. It yields the protein CARSGDEQYF.